The clone carrying this T cell receptor beta chain was seen repeatedly, ten times or more. The second PCR ran roughly 6 to 11 cycles with a sample-barcoded 5' primer and J-beta primers. MiXCR, applied by TCRdb to the 5' RACE reads, yields one record per CDR3 protein. This table holds roughly 900,000 distinct CDR3 sequences, around 28% found once. V gave up 1 base and J gave up 3 bases, with 12 bases separating them. This CDR3 contains 15 residues. Germline V gene data show CDR1 as DFQATT and CDR2 as SNEGSKA (reference sequence). The sample originates from a study of blood T cells in healthy people across ages.

V is TRBV20-1 and J is TRBJ2-2; tentative D call: TRBD2 (5 bases). This clonotype originated in an elderly woman in good health. The material sequenced was blood. The CDR3 region is CSARVGRGYTGELFF. Here the CDR3 DNA reads TGCAGTGCTAGAGTCGGCCGGGGATACACCGGGGAGCTGTTTTTT.